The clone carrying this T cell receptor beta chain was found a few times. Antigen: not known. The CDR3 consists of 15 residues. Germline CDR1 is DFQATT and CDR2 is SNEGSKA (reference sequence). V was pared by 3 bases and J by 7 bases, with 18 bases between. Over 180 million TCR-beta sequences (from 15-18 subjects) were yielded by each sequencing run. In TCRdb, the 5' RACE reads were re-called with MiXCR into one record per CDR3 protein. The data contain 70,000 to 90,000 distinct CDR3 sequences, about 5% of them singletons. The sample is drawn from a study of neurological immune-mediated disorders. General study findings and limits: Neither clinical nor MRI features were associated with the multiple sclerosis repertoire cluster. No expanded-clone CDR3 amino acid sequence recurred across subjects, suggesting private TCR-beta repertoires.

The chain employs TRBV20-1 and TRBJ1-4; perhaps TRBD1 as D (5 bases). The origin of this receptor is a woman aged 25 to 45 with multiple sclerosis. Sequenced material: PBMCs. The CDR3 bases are TGCAGTGCTAGTAAAGGTTCAGGGAATTTTGAAAAACTGTTTTTT. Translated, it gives CSASKGSGNFEKLFF.